What follows is one T cell receptor (beta chain) and its context. What it recognizes is unknown. Germline CDR1 reads MNHEY; CDR2 reads SVGAGI. The CDR3 runs 15 residues. V lost 6 bases and J 5 bases, leaving 19 bases between the germline ends. This table comes from immunoSEQ multiplex PCR, and its TCRdb copy is limited to in-frame clones, with some not included. This sample has roughly 66,000 clones, with roughly 92% found just once. The sample is drawn from a study of Tregs in tolerant kidney transplant recipients. Study outcomes and limitations: Activated donor B cell expansion appeared to reveal the most relevant donor-specific TCRbeta repertoire.

The sequence derives from a human donor who received a combined kidney and bone marrow transplant. Sample: CD8+ T cells from blood, taken before the transplant. The chain recombines TRBV6-5 with TRBJ2-5, with D maybe TRBD1 (5 bases). The CDR3 bases are TGTGCCAGCAGCCAAATGACAGTTCCCGGGGAGACCCAGTACTTC. Its translation: CASSQMTVPGETQYF.